The clone carrying this T cell receptor (beta chain) was counted many times. Its target is unknown. Germline V gene lookup returns CDR1 SNHLY and CDR2 FYNNEI. This CDR3 spans 15 amino acids. Trimming cost V 1 base and J 4 bases, with 11 bases left between them. Time point here: persistent/refractory GD, antithyroid drugs over 5 years with positive TRAb. Isolated PBMC RNA provided the starting material for the TCR library. The source of the patients was an endocrinology department in Xi'an, China. This sample was included in a study of regulatory T cells in long-lasting Graves disease. Study-wide context: Persistent cases were those of Graves' disease that involved over 5 years of antithyroid drugs with positive TSH receptor antibodies. Study findings and constraints: Favored gene segments in persistent disease were TRBV28, TRBJ1-2 and TRBJ2-5. New patients shared 966 public clonotypes, and persistent patients shared more, with approximately 2,600.

Library construction for TCR beta used iRepertoire HTBI primers and Arm-PCR of CDR3 regions. Using its own MiXCR run on the multiplex PCR reads, TCRdb lists one record per CDR3 protein. The repertoire holds over 650,000 distinct CDR3 sequences, approximately 29% seen once, with about two fifths in the top ten. The rearrangement joins TRBV2 to TRBJ1-5, with D perhaps TRBD1 (5 bases). The clonotype comes from a female donor with Graves disease. The input for sequencing was peripheral blood mononuclear cells (PBMCs), taken when the disease was refractory, from a patient treated with antithyroid drugs. The chain's CDR3 is CASSEGLQENQPQHF. The CDR3 DNA reads TGTGCCAGCAGTGAAGGTTTACAGGAGAATCAGCCCCAGCATTTT. Variable domain in full (rest from reference TRBV2 and TRBJ1-5): EPEVTQTPSHQVTQMGQEVILRCVPISNHLYFYWYRQILGQKVEFLVSFYNNEISEKSEIFDDQFSVERPDGSNFTLKIRSTKLEDSAMYFCASSEGLQENQPQHFGDGTRLSIL.